The 22 T cell receptor beta chains below were found in one sample sequenced in a study of tissue T cells after allogeneic stem cell transplantation. Documented time point: mouse harvest day 7 after allogeneic transplant. Tail vein injection delivered 10^7 T-cell-depleted bone marrow cells and 10^6 splenic CD5+ T cells. TCRdb's table, derived via immunoSEQ multiplex PCR, lists solely in-frame clones and lacks some. The sample has fewer than 10,000 clones, roughly half seen once. Sequenced material: gut tissue. These receptors were obtained from a female BALB/c mouse given C57BL/6 T cells with graft-versus-host disease after an allogeneic hematopoietic cell transplant.

As regards this clone: Germline and genes: mouse. The CDR3 is cut off 1 residue early in the read; its end comes from the germline J gene. The J gene is TRBJ2-1, the V gene TRBV13-2; 11 bases are shared with TRBD2. The V and J ends lost 2 bases and 1 base, in that order; junction bases with no gene match: 5. Per germline, CDR1 NNHNN and CDR2 SYGAGS (reference sequence). The CDR3 extends over 17 amino acids. The sequenced part of the CDR3 DNA is TGTGCCAGCGGTGAACTGGGGGGGCGCGGGAACTATGCTGAGCAGTTC. This gives the protein CASGELGGRGNYAEQF. The complete CDR3 reads CASGELGGRGNYAEQFF.

As for this clone: Genes and germline are mouse. The read halts 1 residue ahead of the CDR3 end, with the missing end drawn from the germline J gene. The chain recombines TRBV24 with TRBJ2-7; 10 nucleotides align to TRBD1. After removal of 4 bases from V and 1 base from J, the junction contained 1 base not matched to a gene. The CDR3 runs 14 residues. Germline CDR1 is KGHTA and CDR2 is FRNEEI. CDR3 region: CASSRDRGSYEQYF. The sequenced CDR3 bases are TGTGCCAGCAGTCGGGACAGGGGATCCTATGAACAGTAC.

A few counts support this clone. These gene names are mouse names. The read ends 1 residue shy of where the CDR3 ends; the end is completed using the germline J gene. This chain links TRBV13-2 with TRBJ2-7; TRBD2 matches 8 bases. The CDR3 length is 14 residues. V dropped 2 bases and J dropped 6; count of bases not matched to a gene: 7. Germline CDR1 is NNHNN and CDR2 is SYGAGS (reference sequence). The CDR3 sequence: CASGEGGARGEQYF. The sequenced CDR3 bases are TGTGCCAGCGGTGAGGGGGGGGCGAGGGGTGAACAGTAC.

This clone was detected a few times. Genes and germline are mouse. The CDR3 extends 1 residue past the end of the read, so its final part is completed from the germline J gene. This chain connects TRBV26 to TRBJ1-2; 7 nucleotides align to TRBD1. The CDR3 covers 14 residues. Germline trimming cut 3 bases from V and 3 bases from J; bases unmatched to any gene: 4. Germline V gene lookup returns CDR1 KGHPV and CDR2 FQNQEV (reference sequence). CDR3 bases read: TGTGCCAGCAGTCTTGGCAGGGGGGACTCCGACTACACC. It yields the protein CASSLGRGDSDYT. The entire CDR3 is CASSLGRGDSDYTF.

To note about this clone: Gene names and germline match the mouse. The read gets to within 1 residue of the CDR3 end, and the germline J gene fills in the rest. The chain couples TRBV17 to TRBJ2-5; 10 bases fit TRBD2. V was pared by 2 bases and J by 1 base, with 3 bases of the junction left unmatched. This CDR3 is built from 16 residues. The V gene's germline CDR1 is MNHDT and CDR2 YYDKIL. CDR3 bases read: TGTGCTAGCAGTAGAACCTGGGGGGGCGACCAAGACACCCAGTAC. Translated: CASSRTWGGDQDTQY. Given in full, the CDR3 is CASSRTWGGDQDTQYF.

Of note for this clone: Here the gene names and germline are mouse. The DNA ends 1 residue before the CDR3 does, and the rest of the CDR3 is filled in from the germline J gene. The same CDR3 is also encoded by other DNA sequences in this sample. The chain uses TRBV26 and TRBJ1-1; D gene uncertain. The length of the CDR3 is 13 residues. CDR1 and CDR2 (germline): KGHPV, FQNQEV (reference sequence). V was trimmed by 3 bases and J by 0 bases, leaving 5 bases between them. The sequenced CDR3 bases are TGTGCCAGCAGTCTTATTGCAAACACAGAAGTCTTC. Translated, it gives CASSLIANTEVF. The whole CDR3 protein is CASSLIANTEVFF.

Turning to this clone: These gene names are mouse names. The read stops 1 residue short of the end of the CDR3; the missing end is completed from the germline J gene. V is TRBV31 and J is TRBJ2-1; a weak D match, TRBD2 (6 bases). This CDR3 region has 12 residues. Germline CDR1 reads GKSSPN; CDR2 reads SITVG. V gave up 7 bases and J gave up 4 bases, with 11 bases separating them. CDR3 DNA (partial): TGTGCCTCCCGTGGGGGTTATGCTGAGCAGTTC. Amino acid sequence: CASRGGYAEQF. The entire CDR3 protein reads CASRGGYAEQFF.

Comments on this clone: Gene names follow the mouse nomenclature. Read sequence stops 1 residue before the CDR3 end, and the germline J gene provides the missing end. The chain has TRBV15 and TRBJ1-1; possible D gene TRBD1, 5 bases. The CDR3 consists of 12 residues. The germline gives CDR1 SGHND, CDR2 FRSKSL. Trimming shortened V by 4 bases and J by 4 bases, and 7 bases separated the two germline ends. CDR3 in amino acids: CASSSGITEVFF. CDR3 DNA (partial): TGTGCCAGCAGTTCAGGGATCACAGAAGTCTTC.

This clone was found a few times. Gene labels here are mouse ones. Sequencing ends 1 residue short of the CDR3 end; the germline J gene provides the rest. V usage is TRBV26 and J usage is TRBJ1-4; possibly TRBD1 for D (6 bases). Germline loops: CDR1 KGHPV, CDR2 FQNQEV (reference sequence). The V and J ends lost 4 bases and 6 bases respectively, with 12 bases between them. The CDR3 consists of 14 residues. The CDR3: CASSRGQGDERLFF. CDR3 DNA, as far as it was read: TGTGCCAGCAGTCGGGGGCAGGGAGACGAAAGATTATTT.

As regards this clone: The gene names here belong to mouse. The part of the CDR3 DNA that was read is TGTGCCAGCAGCCAAGACGGGGATTCTGGAAATACGCTCTAT. It translates to CASSQDGDSGNTLY. The whole CDR3 region reads CASSQDGDSGNTLYF. V usage is TRBV5 and J usage is TRBJ1-3, with D unresolved. The read terminates 1 residue ahead of where the CDR3 ends, so the germline J gene completes it. Trimming took 0 bases from V and 0 from J, leaving 6 bases between them. There are 15 residues in the CDR3. The V gene's germline CDR1 is LGHNA and CDR2 YNLKQL (reference sequence).

In regard to this clone: Genes and germline come from the mouse. The CDR3 reads CASSLKISNERLFF. The CDR3 DNA, read in part, is TGTGCAAGCAGCTTAAAGATTTCCAACGAAAGATTATTT. The rearrangement links TRBV16 to TRBJ1-4; D is unresolved. The CDR3 end falls 1 residue outside the read, so it is completed with the germline J gene. The V and J ends lost 2 bases and 0 bases respectively, with 4 bases between them. The germline gives CDR1 SGHSA, CDR2 FRNQAP. The CDR3 covers 14 residues.

As regards this clone: The gene symbols are mouse symbols. The observed sequence ends 1 residue before the CDR3 terminus, with the missing tail filled in from the germline J gene. V usage is TRBV5 and J usage is TRBJ2-4; TRBD2 matches at 9 bases. With 4 bases clipped from V and 0 bases from J, the junction kept 2 bases outside the gene matches. In germline, CDR1 is LGHNA, CDR2 YNLKQL (reference sequence). The length of the CDR3 is 15 residues. This CDR3 reads CASSPGGGSQNTLYF. Incomplete CDR3 DNA: TGTGCCAGCAGCCCTGGGGGGGGGAGTCAAAACACCTTGTAC.

With respect to this clone: Gene names and germline match the mouse. The read finishes 1 residue shy of the CDR3 end, and the germline J gene is used to complete it. The chain is built from TRBV2 and TRBJ2-5, with 11 nucleotides matching TRBD2. Trimming took 2 bases from V and 3 from J; bases not matched to a gene: 1. In germline, CDR1 is LGHNA, CDR2 YSYQKL. The CDR3 contains 15 residues. CDR3 residues: CASSQRDWGQDTQYF. The CDR3 bases that were read are TGTGCCAGCAGCCAAAGGGACTGGGGGCAAGACACCCAGTAC.

This clone was seen more than once but under ten times. Gene names denote mouse genes. Read data end 1 residue before the CDR3 end; the end is taken from the germline J gene. The chain combines TRBV31 with TRBJ1-3, with 9 positions matching TRBD1. Germline CDR1 is GKSSPN and CDR2 is SITVG. The CDR3 extends over 16 amino acids. Trimming took 3 bases from V and 3 from J; bases not matched to a gene: 9. The CDR3: CAWRPNRGRIGNTLYF. The part of the CDR3 DNA that was read is TGTGCCTGGAGACCCAACAGGGGGCGCATTGGAAATACGCTCTAT.

This clone was detected a few times. Genes here carry mouse names. The read terminates 1 residue before the CDR3 end, so the remaining end is supplied by the germline J gene. The V and J genes are TRBV16 and TRBJ1-1, with TRBD1 matching 9 bases. This CDR3 comprises 14 residues. Losses at the gene ends were 4 bases for V and 0 bases for J; bases not matched to a gene: 0. CDR1 and CDR2 (germline): SGHSA, FRNQAP. Incomplete CDR3 DNA: TGTGCAAGCAGCTGGACAGGGGCAAACACAGAAGTCTTC. The encoded protein is CASSWTGANTEVF. The CDR3 in full is CASSWTGANTEVFF. Based on the CDR3 plus reference TRBV16 and TRBJ1-1, the full variable domain is NAGVIQTPRHKVTGKGQEATLWCEPISGHSAVFWYRQTIVQGLEFLTYFRNQAPIDDSGMPKERFSAQMPNQSHSTLKIQSTQPQDSAVYLCASSWTGANTEVFFGKGTRLTVV.

This clone has a handful of counts. Genes and germline are mouse. The sequenced fragment ends 1 residue before the CDR3 boundary, so the rest is inferred from the germline J gene. The chain recombines TRBV23 with TRBJ1-1; TRBD1 was called by the table and not checked on the DNA. There are 13 residues in the CDR3. Germline-derived CDR1 and CDR2 are KGHTA and FQNQQP. Here the CDR3 reads CSSRRTGDTEVFF. Incomplete CDR3 DNA: TGCTCCAGCAGGCGGACAGGGGACACAGAAGTCTTC. The full variable domain, its missing parts supplied by reference TRBV23 and TRBJ1-1, is DAAVTQKPRYLIKMKGQEAEMKCIPEKGHTAVFWYQQKQSKELKFLIYFQNQQPLDQIDMVKERFSAVCPSSSLCSLGIRTCEAEDSALYLCSSRRTGDTEVFFGKGTRLTVV.

As for this clone: Mouse gene names apply. Read data end 1 residue before the CDR3 end; the end is taken from the germline J gene. The rearrangement links TRBV23 to TRBJ2-4; the table's D call TRBD2 went unverified against the DNA. The CDR3 length is 13 residues. Germline-derived CDR1 and CDR2 are KGHTA and FQNQQP. The sequenced part of the CDR3 DNA is TGCTCCAGCAGACTGGGGAGTCAAAACACCTTGTAC. Residues: CSSRLGSQNTLY. The full-length CDR3 reads as CSSRLGSQNTLYF.

On this clone itself: Mouse names are used for the genes. The CDR3 end lies 1 residue beyond the end of the read and is filled in from the germline J gene. This chain links TRBV26 with TRBJ1-1; 10 bases align to TRBD1. V gave up 3 bases and J gave up 5 bases; unmatched junction bases: 3. The germline V gene encodes CDR1 KGHPV and CDR2 FQNQEV (reference sequence). The CDR3 is made up of 14 amino acids. The CDR3 region is CASSLDRGRTEVFF. CDR3 DNA (partial): TGTGCCAGCAGTCTTGACAGGGGGCGGACAGAAGTCTTC.

As to this clone: Germline and genes: mouse. The CDR3 end falls 1 residue outside the read, so it is completed with the germline J gene. The V gene is TRBV19, the J gene TRBJ2-3; maybe TRBD2 (6 bases). CDR1 and CDR2 from the germline V gene are FNHDT and SITEND (reference sequence). The CDR3 sequence is 14 residues long. With 2 bases removed from V and 1 base from J, the gap between germline ends came to 8 bases. The covered CDR3 bases are TGTGCCAGCAGTATGACTGGAGGTGCAGAAACGCTGTAT. Its protein is CASSMTGGAETLY. The full CDR3 protein reads CASSMTGGAETLYF.

With regard to this clone: These gene names are mouse names. Read coverage stops 1 residue before the CDR3 terminus; the germline J gene supplies the remainder. This chain links TRBV2 with TRBJ2-7; 7 bases map to TRBD2. CDR1 and CDR2 from the germline V gene are LGHNA and YSYQKL. This CDR3 contains 13 residues. V was clipped by 4 bases and J by 3 bases; unmatched bases: 3. This CDR3 reads CASSPPGGYEQYF. The DNA read from the CDR3 is TGTGCCAGCAGCCCCCCTGGGGGCTATGAACAGTAC.

This clone was counted only a few times. These gene names are mouse names. Sequencing ends 1 residue short of the CDR3 end; the germline J gene provides the rest. The chain uses TRBV29 and TRBJ2-7; 12 bases are shared with TRBD1. Germline V CDR1 and CDR2: MSHET, SYDVDS. This CDR3 has 13 residues. J was trimmed by 5 bases and V by 6 bases; bases with no gene match: 2. The chain's CDR3 is CASRGTGGDEQYF. The CDR3 DNA, read in part, is TGTGCTAGCAGGGGGACAGGGGGCGATGAACAGTAC.

To note about this clone: Genes and germline come from the mouse. The read stops 1 residue short of the end of the CDR3; the missing end is completed from the germline J gene. The rearrangement links TRBV1 to TRBJ2-4; possibly TRBD1 for D (6 bases). Germline values: CDR1 NSQYPW, CDR2 LRSPGD (reference sequence). Trimming took off 1 base at V and 0 bases at J, with 8 bases between the two ends. CDR3 length equals 15 residues. CDR3 bases read: TGCACCTGCAGTGCAGGGGGACATAGTCAAAACACCTTGTAC. This codes for CTCSAGGHSQNTLY. The entire CDR3 is CTCSAGGHSQNTLYF.